This record concerns one T cell receptor beta chain sequence. Its antigen remains unknown. The protocol was immunoSEQ multiplex PCR, while the TCRdb copy is restricted to in-frame clones and leaves out a portion. The table includes about 160,000 clones, 86% detected once. This CDR3 is built from 13 residues. Trimming removed 7 bases from V and 4 bases from J, with 14 bases in between. CDR1 and CDR2 (germline): KGHSH, LQKENI. This entry comes from a study of cytomegalovirus exposure and HLA in healthy donors. General study points: Cytomegalovirus-associated status was assigned to 150 or so TCR beta chains. Reported performance of the classifier showed diagnosis of cytomegalovirus status with high specificity and sensitivity.

Source material: PBMCs. The V call is TRBV18, the J call TRBJ2-7, with D unclear. The sequence derives from a woman in her 30s in good health and CMV-seronegative. In DNA form, the CDR3 reads TGTGCCAGCTGCACAGCCAACGGGTACGAGCAGTACTTC. Translated: CASCTANGYEQYF.